This T cell receptor (beta chain) appears in the sequencing data of a study of blood T cell repertoires in COVID-19. The overall study: Samples representing acute and convalescent COVID-19 were sourced from the United States, Italy and Spain. T cells, B-cell-depleted T cells, or PBMCs provided the cDNA or gDNA that served as material.

Original analysis: Amplification from reference gene primers served as the basis for estimated nucleated cell counts. Sequencing used immunoSEQ multiplex PCR; TCRdb keeps in-frame clones, though not all of them. That table supplies the V and J calls and clone size; D and trimming were determined from the DNA. Among about 230,000 clones listed, less than 90% were seen once. Trimming left V 2 bases short and J 3 bases short, with 8 bases between. Germline V gene sequence: CDR1 SEHNR, CDR2 FQNEAQ (reference sequence). This CDR3 comprises 14 residues. The sample taken for sequencing was peripheral blood. The receptor was isolated from a woman between 65 and 79 years old with active or convalescent COVID-19. V usage is TRBV7-9 and J usage is TRBJ1-3; D ambiguous. DNA for the CDR3: TGTGCCAGCAGCTTAATGTTTATTGGAAACACCATATATTTT. Its translation: CASSLMFIGNTIYF.